The TCR beta chain under discussion was sequenced for a study of T cells expressing NK-cell markers. Study information: There were seven HCMV-seropositive donors and one seronegative donor among the eight sequenced.

Per the germline V gene, CDR1 is SQVTM and CDR2 is ANQGSEA. CDR3 length equals 13 residues. One entry per CDR3 protein, without DNA, is what TCRdb gives after re-calling the 5' RACE reads. Its listing shows approximately 380,000 distinct CDR3 sequences. The chain recombines TRBV29-1 with TRBJ1-5; TCRdb's D gene call, TRBD1, goes unchecked for lack of DNA. This sequence originates from a man aged 18-75 years in good health. Sequences were obtained from blood T cells: a sorted CD56 or NKG2C T cell subset, CD4+ or CD8+ T cells, or bulk PBMC T cells (not recorded which). The CDR3 sequence: CSFGQGPGQPQHF.